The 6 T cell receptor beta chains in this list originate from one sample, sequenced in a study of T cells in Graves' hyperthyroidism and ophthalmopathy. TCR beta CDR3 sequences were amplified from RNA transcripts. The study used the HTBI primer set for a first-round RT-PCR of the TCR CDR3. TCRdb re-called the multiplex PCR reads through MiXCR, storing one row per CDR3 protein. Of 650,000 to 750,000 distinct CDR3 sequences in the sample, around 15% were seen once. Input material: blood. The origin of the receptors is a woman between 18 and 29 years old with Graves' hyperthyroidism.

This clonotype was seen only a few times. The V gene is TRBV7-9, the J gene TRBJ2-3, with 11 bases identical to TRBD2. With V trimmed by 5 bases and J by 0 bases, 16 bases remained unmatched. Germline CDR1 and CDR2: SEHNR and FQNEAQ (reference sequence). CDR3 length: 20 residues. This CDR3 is CASSRGTSGSYPPSTDTQYF. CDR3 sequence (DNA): TGTGCCAGCAGCCGAGGGACTAGCGGATCTTACCCTCCCAGCACAGATACGCAGTATTTT. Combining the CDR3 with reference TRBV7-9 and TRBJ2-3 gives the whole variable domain DTGVSQNPRHKITKRGQNVTFRCDPISEHNRLYWYRQTLGQGPEFLTYFQNEAQLEKSRLLSDRFSAERPKGSFSTLEIQRTEQGDSAMYLCASSRGTSGSYPPSTDTQYFGPGTRLTVL.

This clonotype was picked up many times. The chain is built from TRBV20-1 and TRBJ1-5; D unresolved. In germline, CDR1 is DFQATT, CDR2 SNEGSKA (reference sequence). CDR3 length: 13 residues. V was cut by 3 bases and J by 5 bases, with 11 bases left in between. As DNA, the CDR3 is TGCAGTGCTAGCGCGGGCTTAGATCAGCCCCAGCATTTT. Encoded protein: CSASAGLDQPQHF.

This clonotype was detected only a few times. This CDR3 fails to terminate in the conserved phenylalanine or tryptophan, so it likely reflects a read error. The CDR3 region has the DNA TGTGCCAGCGGAACGGACGGTTTAGTCCAAGAGACCCAGTTCCTC. Translated, it gives CASGTDGLVQETQFL. The chain links TRBV7-2 to TRBJ2-5; D gene unclear. The end of the DNA aligns better with TRBJ2-1, so the J call may be wrong. The CDR3 is made up of 15 amino acids. The germline V gene encodes CDR1 SGHTA and CDR2 FQGNSA.

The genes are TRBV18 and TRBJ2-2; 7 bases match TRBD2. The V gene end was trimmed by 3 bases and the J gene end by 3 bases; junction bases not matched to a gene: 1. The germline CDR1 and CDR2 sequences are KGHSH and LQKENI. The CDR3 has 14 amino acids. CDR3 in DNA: TGTGCCAGCTCACCGGCGGGGGACACCGGGGAGCTGTTTTTT. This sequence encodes CASSPAGDTGELFF.

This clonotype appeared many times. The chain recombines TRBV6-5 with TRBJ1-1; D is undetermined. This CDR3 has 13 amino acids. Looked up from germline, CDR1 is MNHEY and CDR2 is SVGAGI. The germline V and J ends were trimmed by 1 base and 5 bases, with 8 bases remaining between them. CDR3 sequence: CASSYFERTEAFF. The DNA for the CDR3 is TGTGCCAGCAGTTACTTCGAAAGGACTGAAGCTTTCTTT.

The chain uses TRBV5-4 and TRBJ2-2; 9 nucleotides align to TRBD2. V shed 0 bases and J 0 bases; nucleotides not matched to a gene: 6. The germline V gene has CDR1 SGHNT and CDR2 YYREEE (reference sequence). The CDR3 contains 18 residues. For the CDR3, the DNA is TGTGCCAGCAGCTTGGGGATCCTAGCGGGAACGAACACCGGGGAGCTGTTTTTT. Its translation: CASSLGILAGTNTGELFF.